This TCR beta chain was sequenced for a study of cytomegalovirus exposure and HLA in healthy donors. Germline assignment: CDR1 SGHRS and CDR2 YFSETQ. Unmatched junction bases numbered 15, after V lost 1 base and J lost 3 bases. The CDR3 totals 21 residues. There are a few counts of this clone. PCR used 60 Vbeta primers and 13 Jbeta primers. Assay used: immunoSEQ multiplex PCR; TCRdb lists only in-frame clones, some missing. The sample consists of around 110,000 clones, around a tenth of them appearing once. The chain uses TRBV5-1 and TRBJ2-1; TRBD2 aligns across 14 bases. The origin of this receptor is a man younger than 45 in good health and CMV-seronegative. The sample was PBMCs. The CDR3 spells CASSLRGRPGTSGRDYNEQFF. The CDR3 nucleotides are TGCGCCAGCAGCTTGAGAGGGAGGCCCGGGACTAGCGGGAGAGACTACAATGAGCAGTTCTTC.